Presented here are 30 T cell receptor beta chains from one specimen sequenced in a study of regulatory T cells in long-lasting Graves disease. Arm-PCR of CDR3 regions with iRepertoire HTBI primers generated TCR beta libraries. MiXCR was run by TCRdb on the multiplex PCR reads, yielding one entry per CDR3 protein. The sample lists 350,000 to 450,000 distinct CDR3 sequences; around 21% were seen once. The time point is: persistent/refractory GD, antithyroid drugs over 5 years with positive TRAb. RNA from PBMCs was the source of the TCR library. The sequences come from peripheral blood mononuclear cells (PBMCs), collected when the disease was refractory, from a patient treated with antithyroid drugs. These receptor sequences come from a female donor with Graves disease.

This clonotype showed up many times. The gene calls are TRBV6-5 and TRBJ1-5; 9 bases are shared with TRBD1. Germline V lookup: CDR1 MNHEY, CDR2 SVGAGI. Trimming cost V 4 bases and J 2 bases; bases outside gene matches: 6. The length of the CDR3 is 16 residues. In DNA, the CDR3 is TGTGCCAGCAGTTGGGGGACAGGGATTCGCAATCAGCCCCAGCATTTT. Translating gives CASSWGTGIRNQPQHF.

This clonotype was recorded at least ten times. This sequence joins TRBV19 and TRBJ2-5, with 7 bases lining up with TRBD1. Looked up from germline, CDR1 is LNHDA and CDR2 is SQIVND (reference sequence). This CDR3 comprises 15 residues. J gave up 7 bases and V 3 bases, and 11 bases lay outside the gene matches. This CDR3 is CASSIALQGLGTQYF. The DNA for the CDR3 is TGTGCCAGTAGTATTGCCCTACAGGGGCTTGGGACCCAGTACTTC.

Comments on this clonotype: The CDR3 does not close with the conserved phenylalanine or tryptophan, likely indicating a read error. V usage is TRBV12-3 or TRBV12-4 and J usage is TRBJ2-5, with D maybe TRBD2 (6 bases). CDR3 length: 16 residues. Trimming removed 5 bases from V and 2 bases from J, with 18 bases in between. The CDR3 region has the DNA TGTGCCAGCAGTCAAACGGGACTGAGGTTTCAAGAGACCCAGTACTCC. Translation gives CASSQTGLRFQETQYS.

This clonotype has only a few counts. V and J are TRBV7-2 and TRBJ1-1; possible D gene TRBD1, 6 bases. CDR3 size: 16 residues. V lost 5 bases and J lost 2, with 18 bases in between. Germline values: CDR1 SGHTA, CDR2 FQGNSA. CDR3 sequence reads: CASSAGHRAHNTEAFF. CDR3 coding DNA: TGTGCCAGCAGCGCGGGACACAGGGCCCACAACACTGAAGCTTTCTTT.

This clonotype turned up a few times. The gene calls are TRBV6-1 and TRBJ2-7, with 13 bases lining up with TRBD2. The CDR3 has 19 amino acids. Germline-derived CDR1 and CDR2 are MNHNS and SASEGT. CDR3 region: CATQTRTSGSPDLGYEQYF. Written as DNA, the CDR3 is TGTGCTACCCAAACCCGGACTAGCGGGAGTCCGGATTTAGGCTACGAGCAGTACTTC.

This clonotype was observed at least ten times. V and J are TRBV12-3 or TRBV12-4 and TRBJ2-7; 7 nucleotides align to TRBD2. V gave up 4 bases and J gave up 1 base; unmatched junction bases: 1. This CDR3 contains 13 residues. In DNA, the CDR3 is TGTGCCAGCAGTTGGGAGGGTTCCTACGAGCAGTACTTC. Its translation is CASSWEGSYEQYF.

This clonotype has just a few counts. The rearrangement joins TRBV7-9 to TRBJ2-5; 8 bases fit TRBD2. CDR1 and CDR2 (germline): SEHNR, FQNEAQ (reference sequence). This CDR3 is 15 amino acids long. J gave up 2 bases and V 5 bases, and 7 bases lay outside the gene matches. The CDR3: CASSPKTSAQETQYF. The CDR3 bases are TGTGCCAGCAGCCCCAAGACTAGCGCTCAAGAGACCCAGTACTTC.

A few counts support this clonotype. The V gene is TRBV2, the J gene TRBJ2-6; D uncertain. Trimming stripped 5 bases from V and 11 bases from J, with 7 bases between. The CDR3 sequence is 11 residues long. Germline CDR1 is SNHLY and CDR2 is FYNNEI. The CDR3 loop reads CASSPSDVLTF. The CDR3 region has the DNA TGTGCCAGCAGTCCCAGTGACGTCCTGACTTTC. The full variable domain, rest sourced from reference TRBV2 and TRBJ2-6, is EPEVTQTPSHQVTQMGQEVILRCVPISNHLYFYWYRQILGQKVEFLVSFYNNEISEKSEIFDDQFSVERPDGSNFTLKIRSTKLEDSAMYFCASSPSDVLTFGAGSRLTVL.

This clonotype appeared many times. The chain employs TRBV30 and TRBJ2-7; D ambiguous. Germline-derived CDR1 and CDR2 are GTSNPN and SVGIG (reference sequence). The CDR3 is 12 amino acids. The ends were cut back, 4 bases at V and 1 base at J, with 8 bases in the middle. The CDR3 bases are TGTGCCTGGACACTCCCGTCCTACGAGCAGTACTTC. Residues: CAWTLPSYEQYF.

This clonotype was detected a few times. The V gene is TRBV6-2 or TRBV6-3, the J gene TRBJ2-2; 11 bases fit TRBD1. The CDR3 has 17 amino acids. The V segment lost 7 bases and the J segment 6 bases; nucleotides outside the gene matches: 13. Germline V CDR1 and CDR2: MNHEY, SVGEGT. The CDR3 coding sequence is TGTGCCAGCACACCCAGGACAGGGGGCGGGAGGGCCGGGGAGCTGTTTTTT. Protein: CASTPRTGGGRAGELFF.

This clonotype was observed at least ten times. The chain joins TRBV18 to TRBJ2-5; possible D gene TRBD1, 6 bases. The CDR3 is made up of 15 amino acids. Trimming removed 8 bases from V and 1 base from J, with 17 bases in between. Germline lookup yields CDR1 KGHSH and CDR2 LQKENI. The CDR3 region has the DNA TGTGCCAGCAGCCCTCGGACAGCCATCCAAGAGACCCAGTACTTC. Translation gives CASSPRTAIQETQYF.

Of note for this clonotype: A much larger clone differs by one base, so this may be a read error. Because it lacks the conserved phenylalanine or tryptophan at the end, this CDR3 is likely a read error. The V call is TRBV12-3 or TRBV12-4, the J call TRBJ1-1; 8 bases line up with TRBD1. The CDR3 extends over 15 amino acids. Unmatched junction bases numbered 3, after V lost 1 base and J lost 2 bases. CDR3: CASSLEDRVNTEAFS. The CDR3 DNA follows: TGTGCCAGCAGTTTAGAGGACAGGGTAAACACTGAAGCTTTCTCT.

This clonotype was detected many times. This chain connects TRBV7-2 to TRBJ2-7; a possible D gene is TRBD1 (6 bases). The CDR3 sequence is 14 residues long. Germline CDR1 is SGHTA and CDR2 is FQGNSA. With 8 bases removed from V and 0 bases from J, the gap between germline ends came to 14 bases. The CDR3 region is CASEPGHRSYEQYF. Written as DNA, the CDR3 is TGTGCCAGCGAGCCGGGACACCGCTCCTACGAGCAGTACTTC. Drawing the rest from reference TRBV7-2 and TRBJ2-7, the complete variable domain is GAGVSQSPSNKVTEKGKDVELRCDPISGHTALYWYRQSLGQGLEFLIYFQGNSAPDKSGLPSDRFSAERTGGSVSTLTIQRTQQEDSAVYLCASEPGHRSYEQYFGPGTRLTVT.

This clonotype was seen a single time. The gene calls are TRBV5-6 and TRBJ2-7; D not resolved. Trimming took off 4 bases at V and 1 base at J, with 12 bases between the two ends. Germline V gene lookup returns CDR1 SGHDT and CDR2 YYEEEE. The CDR3 is 14 residues long. CDR3 in amino acids: CASSPDPVSYEQYF. As DNA, the CDR3 is TGTGCCAGCAGCCCAGACCCGGTTTCCTACGAGCAGTACTTC.

In this sample, this clonotype turned up a few times. The chain links TRBV7-2 to TRBJ2-1, with D hard to call. The V and J ends lost 1 base and 0 bases respectively, with 16 bases between them. CDR3 length: 18 amino acids. The germline CDR1 and CDR2 sequences are SGHTA and FQGNSA. CDR3 residues: CASSLVGPTMSSYNEQFF. The CDR3 DNA reads as TGTGCCAGCAGCTTAGTGGGTCCGACAATGAGCTCCTACAATGAGCAGTTCTTC.

This chain joins TRBV2 and TRBJ1-1, with D unresolved. Trimming pared 7 bases from V and 1 base from J, leaving 10 bases between. Looked up from germline, CDR1 is SNHLY and CDR2 is FYNNEI. There are 13 residues in the CDR3. This CDR3 reads CASNGERNTEAFF. The CDR3 region has the DNA TGTGCCAGCAATGGGGAAAGGAACACTGAAGCTTTCTTT.

The V gene is TRBV2, the J gene TRBJ2-3, with 10 bases matching TRBD2. Trimming at V came to 6 bases and at J to 4 bases, leaving 7 bases not matched to a gene. This CDR3 spans 15 amino acids. Germline CDR1 reads SNHLY; CDR2 reads FYNNEI. CDR3 region: CASRRLTSGADTQYF. The CDR3 DNA is TGTGCCAGCAGGAGGCTAACTAGCGGGGCAGATACGCAGTATTTT.

V gene TRBV7-8 combines with J gene TRBJ2-2; the D call may be TRBD1 or TRBD2 (5 bases each). The CDR3 spans 15 residues. Germline loops: CDR1 SGHVS, CDR2 FQNEAQ. Trimming pared 5 bases from V and 7 bases from J, leaving 17 bases between. CDR3 amino acids: CASSPPGANGGELFF. CDR3 bases: TGTGCCAGCAGCCCGCCCGGGGCCAATGGCGGGGAGCTGTTTTTT.

This clonotype has a count of ten or more. The gene calls are TRBV28 and TRBJ1-4; possibly TRBD1 for D (5 bases). Germline values: CDR1 MDHEN, CDR2 SYDVKM. The CDR3 has 13 amino acids. V was clipped by 5 bases and J by 13 bases, with 17 bases between them. The CDR3 is CASSQEGPLGLFF. The CDR3 DNA sequence: TGTGCCAGCAGTCAGGAGGGACCCCTGGGACTGTTTTTT. Drawing the rest from reference TRBV28 and TRBJ1-4, the complete variable domain is DVKVTQSSRYLVKRTGEKVFLECVQDMDHENMFWYRQDPGLGLRLIYFSYDVKMKEKGDIPEGYSVSREKKERFSLILESASTNQTSMYLCASSQEGPLGLFFGSGTQLSVL.

This clonotype occurred many times. The chain joins TRBV29-1 to TRBJ2-7, with a weak D call TRBD2 (5 bases). Germline V CDR1 and CDR2: SQVTM, ANQGSEA. Trimming pared 1 base from V and 3 bases from J, leaving 13 bases between. The length of the CDR3 is 14 residues. The CDR3 here is CSVEAGSPDYEQYF. DNA for the CDR3: TGCAGCGTTGAAGCGGGGTCGCCGGACTACGAGCAGTACTTC.

The rearrangement links TRBV4-3 to TRBJ1-5, with 7 bases aligning to TRBD1. Germline V gene data show CDR1 as LGHNA and CDR2 as YSLEER. The CDR3 is made up of 19 amino acids. Trimming removed 0 bases from V and 1 base from J; junction bases left unmatched: 12. CDR3 region: CASSQDPLPDRVSNQPQHF. In DNA, the CDR3 is TGCGCCAGCAGCCAAGATCCCCTCCCCGACAGGGTCAGCAATCAGCCCCAGCATTTT.

A word on this clonotype: A read error may be the cause here, since a much bigger clone is one base away. V gene TRBV11-2 combines with J gene TRBJ2-2, with D perhaps matching TRBD1 or TRBD2 (5 bases each). Germline-derived CDR1 and CDR2 are SGHAT and FQNNGV. CDR3 length: 15 residues. The CDR3 DNA is TGTGCCGGCAGCTTAGGGGCCAGCGGAACCGGGGAGCTGTTTTTT. Its protein is CAGSLGASGTGELFF.

This clonotype was found once. The chain carries TRBV27 and TRBJ2-1, with TRBD2 matching over 10 bases. CDR1 and CDR2 from the germline V gene are MNHEY and SMNVEV (reference sequence). Trimming cost V 3 bases and J 7 bases; bases outside gene matches: 6. The length of the CDR3 is 15 residues. CDR3 residues: CASSLSLAGVNEQFF. DNA of the CDR3: TGTGCCAGCAGTTTGAGTCTAGCGGGAGTTAATGAGCAGTTCTTC.

This clonotype showed up many times. The chain recombines TRBV20-1 with TRBJ2-7; possibly TRBD1 for D (5 bases). Germline lookup yields CDR1 DFQATT and CDR2 SNEGSKA (reference sequence). Trimming took 2 bases from V and 5 from J, leaving 10 bases between them. CDR3 size: 12 residues. CDR3 amino acids: CSARQGGNEQYF. CDR3 sequence (DNA): TGCAGTGCTAGACAGGGTGGCAACGAGCAGTACTTC.

Turning to this clonotype: A much larger clone sits a single nucleotide away, making a read error possible. The rearrangement uses TRBV12-5 and TRBJ1-1; possibly TRBD1 for D (6 bases). CDR1 is LGHNT, CDR2 FRNRAP, per germline. The CDR3 has 14 amino acids. V shed 3 bases and J shed 0 bases, with 8 bases lying between them. Written as DNA, the CDR3 is TGTGCTAGTGGTTTAGGACAGCTGAACACTGAAGCTTTCTTT. This translates into CASGLGQLNTEAFF.

This clonotype was counted a few times. The chain couples TRBV20-1 to TRBJ2-7; D possibly corresponds to TRBD1 (6 bases). Trimming removed 5 bases from V and 2 bases from J, with 19 bases in between. Germline-derived CDR1 and CDR2 are DFQATT and SNEGSKA (reference sequence). The CDR3 loop spans 15 amino acids. The DNA for the CDR3 is TGCAGTGCTTCTCGAATTCCGACAGGTCCCTACGAGCAGTACTTC. Translated, it gives CSASRIPTGPYEQYF.

In its sample, this clonotype was seen many times. V usage is TRBV30 and J usage is TRBJ1-1, with no clear D. V lost 1 base to trimming and J lost 0 bases, with 6 bases between them. The CDR3 sequence is 13 residues long. Germline V gene sequence: CDR1 GTSNPN, CDR2 SVGIG (reference sequence). CDR3 nucleotide sequence: TGTGCCTGGAGTGCTTCCATGAACACTGAAGCTTTCTTT. This gives the protein CAWSASMNTEAFF.

The chain carries TRBV19 and TRBJ1-2; D gene uncertain. CDR3 size: 14 residues. Germline CDR1 reads LNHDA; CDR2 reads SQIVND (reference sequence). The V and J ends lost 4 bases and 0 bases respectively, with 9 bases between them. CDR3 loop: CASSKADTNYGYTF. The CDR3 DNA sequence: TGTGCCAGTAGTAAGGCCGATACTAACTATGGCTACACCTTC.

The chain links TRBV4-3 to TRBJ1-2; the match to TRBD1 covers 7 bases. V lost 2 bases to trimming and J lost 1 base; unmatched junction nucleotides: 7. The germline V gene encodes CDR1 LGHNA and CDR2 YSLEER. CDR3 size: 16 residues. The CDR3 DNA follows: TGCGCCAGCAGCCAAACCGACAGGGTGGTTAACTATGGCTACACCTTC. Translated, it gives CASSQTDRVVNYGYTF.

The chain employs TRBV2 and TRBJ1-3, with D unclear. Germline CDR1 reads SNHLY; CDR2 reads FYNNEI. V was shortened by 8 bases and J by 2 bases, with 10 bases between the two germline ends. CDR3 size: 13 residues. The CDR3 loop is CASGRRAGNTIYF. For the CDR3, the DNA is TGTGCCAGCGGCCGAAGGGCTGGAAACACCATATATTTT.